This is a list of T cell receptor beta chains from one sample in a study of early T cells in non-severe SARS-CoV-2 infection. TCRdb reprocessed the 5' RACE reads with MiXCR, giving one entry per CDR3 protein. The data show about 68,000 distinct CDR3 sequences, roughly an eighth seen once. The sequencing sample was made of whole blood. These receptors originate from an adult who was a healthcare worker with PCR-confirmed SARS-CoV-2 infection or an uninfected control (not recorded which). The CDR3 runs from the conserved cysteine through the conserved F or W. D genes are given only for firm matches. Clone sizes are given selectively: once, few, many, or a class where the clone is expanded.

few	TRBV11-2	TRBJ2-7	TRBD2	CASSSRVGGGREQYF	TGTGCCAGCAGCTCGCGAGTCGGGGGGGGCCGCGAGCAGTACTTC
few	TRBV20-1	TRBJ2-3	NA	CSAFDRTPSVDTQYF	TGCAGTGCTTTCGACAGGACCCCTTCGGTGGATACGCAGTATTTT
few	TRBV11-2	TRBJ2-3	NA	CASSLGSWAGLANTQYF	TGTGCCAGCAGCTTAGGGTCTTGGGCTGGACTCGCAAATACGCAGTATTTT
NA	TRBV2	TRBJ2-2	NA	CASSEVAGIGAGELFF	TGTGCCAGCAGTGAAGTCGCAGGCATAGGCGCCGGGGAGCTGTTTTTT
NA	TRBV28	TRBJ2-4	TRBD2	CASRTYSGDLNIQYF	TGTGCCAGCAGGACGTATAGCGGGGACCTGAACATTCAGTACTTC
NA	TRBV7-9	TRBJ1-1	TRBD1	CASSSNRGPGGNTEAFF	TGTGCCAGCAGCTCGAACAGGGGGCCGGGTGGAAACACTGAAGCTTTCTTT
few	TRBV6-4	TRBJ2-2	NA	CASSPTNLPTGELFF	TGTGCCAGCAGCCCCACAAATCTTCCCACCGGGGAGCTGTTTTTT
many	TRBV19	TRBJ2-2	NA	CASSLGRPVGELFF	TGTGCCAGCTCCTTGGGGCGCCCGGTCGGGGAGCTGTTTTTT
NA	TRBV7-2	TRBJ2-1	TRBD2	CASSPMALAGGREQFF	TGTGCCAGCAGCCCGATGGCGCTAGCGGGGGGTCGTGAGCAGTTCTTC
few	TRBV6-2/TRBV6-3	TRBJ2-7	NA	CASTTVYEQYF	TGTGCCAGCACGACGGTCTACGAGCAGTACTTC
many	TRBV4-2	TRBJ2-3	TRBD2	CASSQRTSGYTDTQYF	TGTGCCAGCAGCCAAAGGACTAGCGGCTACACAGATACGCAGTATTTT
many	TRBV5-6	TRBJ1-1	NA	CASSYYDRPDTEAFF	TGTGCCAGCAGCTATTACGACAGGCCGGACACTGAAGCTTTCTTT
NA	TRBV6-6	TRBJ2-3	TRBD2	CASSALAGGPTDTQYF	TGTGCCAGCAGTGCTCTAGCGGGGGGACCCACAGATACGCAGTATTTT
NA	TRBV29-1	TRBJ2-1	NA	CSVGFYNNEQFF	TGCAGCGTTGGGTTCTACAACAATGAGCAGTTCTTC
NA	TRBV6-2/TRBV6-3	TRBJ1-5	TRBD1	CASRTGFNQPQHF	TGTGCCAGCAGGACAGGGTTCAATCAGCCCCAGCATTTT
NA	TRBV9	TRBJ2-3	NA	CASSVAPGGTDTQYF	TGTGCCAGCAGCGTTGCTCCAGGGGGCACAGATACGCAGTATTTT
few	TRBV19	TRBJ2-6	NA	CASSALRAANVLTF	TGTGCCAGTAGTGCCCTCAGGGCCGCCAACGTCCTGACTTTC
NA	TRBV6-6	TRBJ1-6	NA	CASRVDSVSSYNSPLHF	TGTGCCAGCAGGGTCGACAGCGTAAGCTCCTATAATTCACCCCTCCACTTT
many	TRBV20-1	TRBJ1-1	TRBD1	CSVKTGDTEAFF	TGCAGTGTTAAAACAGGGGACACTGAAGCTTTCTTT
NA	TRBV20-1	TRBJ2-3	TRBD2	CSAREQRGVSDTQYF	TGCAGTGCTAGAGAACAGCGGGGGGTCTCAGATACGCAGTATTTT
many	TRBV3-1	TRBJ2-7	NA	CASSGSGYEQYF	TGTGCCAGTTCGGGGTCGGGCTACGAGCAGTACTTC
few	TRBV12-3/TRBV12-4	TRBJ2-7	NA	CASSPRAGEQYF	TGTGCCAGCAGTCCCCGGGCGGGGGAGCAGTACTTC